This entry lists 20 T cell receptor beta chains sequenced from one sample in a study of early T cells in non-severe SARS-CoV-2 infection. TCRdb analysed the 5' RACE reads with MiXCR anew, one entry per CDR3 protein. The sample includes about 88,000 distinct CDR3 sequences, approximately 15% seen only once; the top ten take about 5.5%. Sequenced material: whole blood. The receptors derive from an adult who was a healthcare worker with PCR-confirmed SARS-CoV-2 infection or an uninfected control (not recorded which).

This clonotype was seen only a few times. The rearrangement links TRBV7-3 to TRBJ2-2; 8 nucleotides agree with TRBD2. The CDR3 has 14 residues. Germline V gene sequence: CDR1 SGHTA, CDR2 FQGTGA. Trimming took 5 bases from V and 4 from J; bases not matched to a gene: 3. The CDR3 region has the DNA TGTGCCAGCAGCACCGGGACTAGCACCGGGGAGCTGTTTTTT. Translated, it gives CASSTGTSTGELFF.

This chain links TRBV12-3 or TRBV12-4 with TRBJ2-1; D may be TRBD2 (6 bases). Trimming stripped 5 bases from V and 4 bases from J, with 15 bases between. CDR3 size: 15 residues. The CDR3 is CASSPGLFTYNEQFF. The DNA for the CDR3 is TGTGCCAGCAGTCCCGGACTATTTACTTACAATGAGCAGTTCTTC.

This clonotype has just a few counts. This chain connects TRBV28 to TRBJ1-2, with D possibly matching TRBD1 (5 bases). CDR3 length: 12 amino acids. V was cut by 4 bases and J by 4 bases, with 7 bases left in between. From germline, CDR1 is MDHEN and CDR2 SYDVKM. The CDR3 loop is CASSSDSYGYTF. The CDR3 nucleotides read TGTGCCAGCAGTTCCGACAGCTATGGCTACACCTTC.

The sample holds a few counts of this clonotype. The gene calls are TRBV12-3 or TRBV12-4 and TRBJ2-3, with D perhaps matching TRBD1 or TRBD2 (5 bases each). The CDR3 runs to 15 residues. V lost 2 bases, J lost 6 bases, and 15 bases lay in between. CDR3 bases: TGTGCCAGCAGTTTATCGCTAGCCTCAGGGGATACGCAGTATTTT. It is translated as CASSLSLASGDTQYF.

The sample holds a few counts of this clonotype. This chain links TRBV5-1 with TRBJ2-3; no definite D call. Trimming took 7 bases from V and 5 from J, leaving 14 bases between them. The CDR3 has 13 amino acids. Germline V lookup: CDR1 SGHRS, CDR2 YFSETQ. CDR3 amino acids: CASRIGLVDTQYF. The CDR3 nucleotides read TGCGCCAGCCGTATCGGGTTGGTAGATACGCAGTATTTT.

J is TRBJ2-5 and V is TRBV3-1; D gene ambiguous. The CDR3 sequence is 12 residues long. The ends were cut back, 1 base at V and 2 bases at J, with 2 bases in the middle. Per germline, CDR1 LGHDT and CDR2 YNNKEL (reference sequence). The CDR3 sequence: CASSQVQETQYF. For the CDR3, the DNA is TGTGCCAGCAGCCAAGTACAAGAGACCCAGTACTTC.

Only a few counts were recorded for this clonotype. The chain joins TRBV29-1 to TRBJ1-1; D may be TRBD1 (5 bases). CDR1 is SQVTM and CDR2 is ANQGSEA in the germline V gene. The V and J ends lost 4 bases and 0 bases respectively, with 6 bases between them. The CDR3 sequence is 12 residues long. CDR3: CSVGGVNTEAFF. DNA of the CDR3: TGCAGCGTTGGGGGGGTGAACACTGAAGCTTTCTTT.

This clonotype showed up just a few times. The chain links TRBV28 to TRBJ2-7; weak D call: TRBD2 (5 bases). Germline assignment: CDR1 MDHEN and CDR2 SYDVKM. CDR3 length: 13 residues. Trimming stripped 4 bases from V and 4 bases from J, with 11 bases between. The CDR3 coding sequence is TGTGCCAGCAGTTCGGGCGGCGGGTACGAGCAGTACTTC. This gives the protein CASSSGGGYEQYF.

At least ten counts were recorded for this clonotype. The V and J genes are TRBV4-1 and TRBJ1-6; D ambiguous. Germline CDR1 is MGHRA and CDR2 is YSYEKL. The V end was cut by 0 bases, the J end by 7 bases, with 10 bases between. This CDR3 comprises 15 residues. CDR3 DNA sequence: TGCGCCAGCAGCCAAGATCGTCAGCCCAATTCACCCCTCCACTTT. Protein: CASSQDRQPNSPLHF.

In this sample, this clonotype turned up a few times. V usage is TRBV6-5 and J usage is TRBJ2-5; D is perhaps TRBD2 (6 bases). This CDR3 has 14 amino acids. Trimming shortened V by 2 bases and J by 3 bases, and 10 bases separated the two germline ends. Germline lookup yields CDR1 MNHEY and CDR2 SVGAGI. Here the CDR3 reads CASSYGTGKETQYF. The CDR3 DNA reads as TGTGCCAGCAGTTACGGGACTGGTAAAGAGACCCAGTACTTC.

The rearrangement uses TRBV11-2 and TRBJ2-5; 8 nucleotides agree with TRBD1. CDR1 and CDR2 (germline): SGHAT, FQNNGV. The CDR3 spans 15 residues. V trimming: 3 bases; J trimming: 2 bases; junction bases outside the gene matches: 5. In DNA form, the CDR3 reads TGTGCCAGCAGCTTTTACAGGGGGACACAAGAGACCCAGTACTTC. Translated, it gives CASSFYRGTQETQYF.

The chain employs TRBV28 and TRBJ2-4; D may match TRBD1 or TRBD2 (5 bases each). The CDR3 is made up of 14 amino acids. V lost 5 bases to trimming and J lost 6 bases, with 14 bases between them. Germline values: CDR1 MDHEN, CDR2 SYDVKM. The CDR3 coding sequence is TGTGCCAGCAGTGAAGACCGGGACCCAAACATTCAGTACTTC. It yields the protein CASSEDRDPNIQYF. Using reference TRBV28 and TRBJ2-4 for the parts outside the CDR3, the full variable domain is DVKVTQSSRYLVKRTGEKVFLECVQDMDHENMFWYRQDPGLGLRLIYFSYDVKMKEKGDIPEGYSVSREKKERFSLILESASTNQTSMYLCASSEDRDPNIQYFGAGTRLSVL.

This chain connects TRBV5-1 to TRBJ2-6; no reliable D call. The CDR3 is 18 amino acids. Looked up from germline, CDR1 is SGHRS and CDR2 is YFSETQ. Trimming left V 4 bases short and J 1 base short, with 18 bases between. CDR3 amino acids: CASSTTSTSTSGANVLTF. CDR3 bases: TGCGCCAGCAGCACAACGTCGACCTCTACTTCTGGGGCCAACGTCCTGACTTTC.

V usage is TRBV29-1 and J usage is TRBJ1-1; D not certain. Trimming left V 4 bases short and J 0 bases short, with 3 bases between. CDR3 length: 11 residues. CDR1 is SQVTM and CDR2 is ANQGSEA in the germline V gene. The DNA for the CDR3 is TGCAGCGTTGCAGTGAACACTGAAGCTTTCTTT. Protein: CSVAVNTEAFF.

The chain links TRBV28 to TRBJ2-7; D gene uncertain. The CDR3 is 13 amino acids. With 7 bases removed from V and 1 base from J, the gap between germline ends came to 11 bases. The germline V gene encodes CDR1 MDHEN and CDR2 SYDVKM. CDR3 amino acids: CASKEIVSYEQYF. The CDR3 coding sequence is TGTGCCAGCAAGGAGATTGTATCCTACGAGCAGTACTTC.

The rearrangement joins TRBV11-2 to TRBJ1-1; D gene uncertain. V lost 2 bases, J lost 0 bases, and 4 bases lay in between. Germline CDR1 is SGHAT and CDR2 is FQNNGV. This CDR3 has 13 amino acids. The CDR3 sequence: CASSLKMNTEAFF. The CDR3 DNA sequence: TGTGCCAGCAGCTTAAAGATGAACACTGAAGCTTTCTTT.

This clonotype turned up a few times. The V and J genes are TRBV13 and TRBJ2-7; 7 bases line up with TRBD2. Germline CDR1 is PRHDT and CDR2 is FYEKMQ (reference sequence). V lost 5 bases to trimming and J lost 4 bases; unmatched junction nucleotides: 8. CDR3 length: 14 amino acids. This CDR3 is CASSPAGIGYEQYF. CDR3 sequence (DNA): TGTGCCAGCAGCCCAGCGGGAATCGGGTACGAGCAGTACTTC. The full variable domain, its missing parts supplied by reference TRBV13 and TRBJ2-7, is AAGVIQSPRHLIKEKRETATLKCYPIPRHDTVYWYQQGPGQDPQFLISFYEKMQSDKGSIPDRFSAQQFSDYHSELNMSSLELGDSALYFCASSPAGIGYEQYFGPGTRLTVT.

This chain uses TRBV5-6 with TRBJ2-5; D is perhaps TRBD2 (5 bases). The CDR3 consists of 13 residues. Germline V gene data show CDR1 as SGHDT and CDR2 as YYEEEE. Trimming shortened V by 1 base and J by 5 bases, and 9 bases separated the two germline ends. CDR3 DNA sequence: TGTGCCAGCAGCTTGAGGAGCGGCGAGACCCAGTACTTC. Amino acids: CASSLRSGETQYF.

This clonotype was seen ten or more times. V is TRBV3-1 and J is TRBJ2-7; tentatively, D is TRBD2 (5 bases). This CDR3 contains 16 residues. The germline V gene has CDR1 LGHDT and CDR2 YNNKEL (reference sequence). Trimming left V 1 base short and J 2 bases short, with 15 bases between. The CDR3 sequence is CASSQGAVGITYEQYF. CDR3 in DNA: TGTGCCAGCAGCCAAGGTGCCGTCGGGATAACCTACGAGCAGTACTTC.

The rearrangement links TRBV5-8 to TRBJ2-2; D is unclear. Looked up from germline, CDR1 is SGHTS and CDR2 is YDEGEE. The germline V and J ends were trimmed by 1 base and 4 bases, with 14 bases remaining between them. The CDR3 spans 16 residues. CDR3 residues: CASSLLWQPGTGELFF. The DNA of the CDR3 is TGTGCCAGCAGCTTGCTCTGGCAGCCCGGCACCGGGGAGCTGTTTTTT.